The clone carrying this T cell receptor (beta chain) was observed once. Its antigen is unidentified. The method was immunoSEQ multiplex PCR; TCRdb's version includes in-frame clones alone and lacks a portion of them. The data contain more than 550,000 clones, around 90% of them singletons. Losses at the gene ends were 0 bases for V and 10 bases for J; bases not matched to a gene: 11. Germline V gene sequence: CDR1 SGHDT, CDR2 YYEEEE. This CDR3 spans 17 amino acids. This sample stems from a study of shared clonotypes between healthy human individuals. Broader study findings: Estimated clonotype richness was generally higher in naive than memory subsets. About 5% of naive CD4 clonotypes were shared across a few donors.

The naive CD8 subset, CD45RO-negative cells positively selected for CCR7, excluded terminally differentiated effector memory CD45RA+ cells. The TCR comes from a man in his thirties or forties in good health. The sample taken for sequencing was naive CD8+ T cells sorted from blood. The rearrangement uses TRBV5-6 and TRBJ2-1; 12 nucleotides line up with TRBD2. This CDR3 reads CASSLAAGLAGLGEQFF. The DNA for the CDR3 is TGTGCCAGCAGCTTGGCCGCTGGACTAGCGGGATTAGGGGAGCAGTTCTTC.